This TCR beta chain was recorded in a study of cytomegalovirus exposure and HLA in healthy donors. A word on this clone: Its antigen is unidentified.

The PCR was carried out with 60 Vbeta primers and 13 Jbeta primers. As originally analysed: The authors later counted about 80 million unique TCR beta chains, 9 million to 14 million of them shared. The repertoire was sequenced with immunoSEQ multiplex PCR; TCRdb's copy has only in-frame clones and lacks some. V and J calls and clone size are copied from that table; D and trimming were computed from the DNA. This table has some 140,000 clones, approximately 83% appearing once. Broader study findings: Researchers left out some V segments, among them TRBV6-2 and TRBV6-3, as indistinguishable.

Germline V gene data show CDR1 as SNHLY and CDR2 as FYNNEI. CDR3 length: 19 residues. With V trimmed by 1 base and J by 0 bases, 12 bases remained unmatched. The chain carries TRBV2 and TRBJ2-1; 7 nucleotides align to TRBD2. The sample taken for sequencing was PBMCs. This TCR came from a man between 40 and 49 years old in good health and CMV-seronegative. CDR3 region: CASSEDLGRGHSSYNEQFF. CDR3 DNA sequence: TGTGCCAGCAGTGAAGATCTGGGGAGGGGCCATAGCTCCTACAATGAGCAGTTCTTC.